This TCR beta chain came from a study of cytomegalovirus exposure and HLA in healthy donors. The study's findings and limits: Researchers reported in a later analysis that a missense DCLRE1C variant was tied to TCR beta V- and J-gene trimming.

It was with 60 Vbeta and 13 Jbeta primers that the PCR ran. Using immunoSEQ multiplex PCR, the repertoire was profiled, and TCRdb retains in-frame clones only, with some absent. The sample consists of 180,000 or so clones, around 68% of them appearing once. Looked up from germline, CDR1 is MRHNA and CDR2 is SNTAGT. The ends were cut back, 10 bases at V and 3 bases at J, with 9 bases in the middle. This CDR3 contains 11 residues. As regards this clone: Its target is unknown.

The TCR was taken from a man aged 35 to 55 in good health and CMV-seronegative. The rearrangement joins TRBV6-4 to TRBJ1-2; D is unclear. Sequencing used PBMCs. CDR3: CATARHYGYTF. The CDR3 nucleotides are TGTGCCACCGCGCGGCACTATGGCTACACCTTC.